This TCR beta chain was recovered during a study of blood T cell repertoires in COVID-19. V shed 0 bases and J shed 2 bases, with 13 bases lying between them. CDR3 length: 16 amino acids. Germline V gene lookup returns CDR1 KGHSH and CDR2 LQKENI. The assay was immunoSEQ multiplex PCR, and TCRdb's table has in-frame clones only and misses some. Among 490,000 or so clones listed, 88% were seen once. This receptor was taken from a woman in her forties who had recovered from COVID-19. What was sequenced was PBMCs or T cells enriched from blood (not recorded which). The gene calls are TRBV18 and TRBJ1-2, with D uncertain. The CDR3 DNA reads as TGTGCCAGCTCACCACCGCAAGGCGACTTAAACTATGGCTACACCTTC. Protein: CASSPPQGDLNYGYTF.